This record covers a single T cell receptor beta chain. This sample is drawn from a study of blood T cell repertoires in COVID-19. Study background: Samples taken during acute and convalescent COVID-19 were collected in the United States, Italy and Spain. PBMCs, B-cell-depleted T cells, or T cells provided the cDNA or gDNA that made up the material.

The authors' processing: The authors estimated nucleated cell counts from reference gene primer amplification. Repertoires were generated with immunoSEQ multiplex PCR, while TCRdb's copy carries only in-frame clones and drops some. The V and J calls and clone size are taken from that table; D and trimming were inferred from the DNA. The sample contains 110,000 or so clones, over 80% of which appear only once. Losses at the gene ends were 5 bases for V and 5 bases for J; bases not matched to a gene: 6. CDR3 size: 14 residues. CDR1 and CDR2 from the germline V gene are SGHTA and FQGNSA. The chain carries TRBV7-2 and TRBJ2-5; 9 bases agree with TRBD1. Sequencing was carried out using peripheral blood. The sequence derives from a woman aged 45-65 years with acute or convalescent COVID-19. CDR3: CASSPGTGMETQYF. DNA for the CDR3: TGTGCCAGCAGCCCCGGGACAGGGATGGAGACCCAGTACTTC.